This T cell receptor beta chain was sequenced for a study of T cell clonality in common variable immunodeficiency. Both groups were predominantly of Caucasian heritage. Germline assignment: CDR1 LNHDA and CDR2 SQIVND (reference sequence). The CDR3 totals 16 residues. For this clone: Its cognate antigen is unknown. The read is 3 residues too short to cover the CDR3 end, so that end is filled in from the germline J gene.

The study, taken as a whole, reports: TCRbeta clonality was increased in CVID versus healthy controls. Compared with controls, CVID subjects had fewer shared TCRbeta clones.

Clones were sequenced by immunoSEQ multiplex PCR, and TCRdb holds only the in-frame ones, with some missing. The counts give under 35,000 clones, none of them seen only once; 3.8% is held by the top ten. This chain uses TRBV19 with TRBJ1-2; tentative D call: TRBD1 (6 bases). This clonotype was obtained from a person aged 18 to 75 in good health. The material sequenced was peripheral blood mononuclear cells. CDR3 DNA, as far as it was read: TGTGCCAGTAGCCAAAGACAGGCTACCGCCCCAGATACC. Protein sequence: CASSQRQATAPDT. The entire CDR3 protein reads CASSQRQATAPDTYTF.